The 3 T cell receptor beta chains presented below share a single source sample, sequenced in a study of blood T cell repertoires in COVID-19. Libraries were prepared by immunoSEQ multiplex PCR; TCRdb keeps only in-frame clonotypes and omits some of them. The sample lists some 160,000 clones; around 77% were seen once. Sequenced input: peripheral blood. Receptors originate from a man between 65 and 85 years old with active or convalescent COVID-19.

The chain employs TRBV18 and TRBJ2-1; possible D gene TRBD2, 5 bases. V was cut by 2 bases and J by 0 bases, with 11 bases left in between. This CDR3 has 16 residues. The V gene's germline CDR1 is KGHSH and CDR2 LQKENI. CDR3 DNA: TGTGCCAGCTCACCATTGGACTCTTACTCCTACAATGAGCAGTTCTTC. This codes for CASSPLDSYSYNEQFF.

The rearrangement joins TRBV7-2 to TRBJ1-5; the match to TRBD1 covers 7 bases. Germline V gene sequence: CDR1 SGHTA, CDR2 FQGNSA. The CDR3 is 13 amino acids. V trimming: 5 bases; J trimming: 6 bases; junction bases outside the gene matches: 4. CDR3 in DNA: TGTGCCAGCAGCGACAGGGTGGGTCAGCCCCAGCATTTT. Amino acids: CASSDRVGQPQHF.

The chain combines TRBV18 with TRBJ2-5; TRBD2 might be the D (6 bases). Per the germline V gene, CDR1 is KGHSH and CDR2 is LQKENI. V was shortened by 3 bases and J by 3 bases, with 14 bases between the two germline ends. The CDR3 covers 15 residues. The CDR3 loop is CASSPSVAVEETQYF. The DNA of the CDR3 is TGTGCCAGCTCACCTTCCGTAGCGGTAGAAGAGACCCAGTACTTC. Looking up the rest from reference TRBV18 and TRBJ2-5 gives the full variable domain: NAGVMQNPRHLVRRRGQEARLRCSPMKGHSHVYWYRQLPEEGLKFMVYLQKENIIDESGMPKERFSAEFPKEGPSILRIQQVVRGDSAAYFCASSPSVAVEETQYFGPGTRLLVL.